This TCR beta chain was identified during a study of preoperative IRX-2 immunotherapy in early breast cancer. This clone was detected only a few times. Treatment of the sample: preoperative locoregional IRX-2 cytokine immunotherapy. This phase Ib study tested locoregional IRX-2 cytokine immunotherapy given before surgery. Only in-frame clones appear in the TCRdb table, and some are missing; sequencing was by immunoSEQ multiplex PCR. The sample yields around 28,000 clones, nearly 90% seen once. CDR1 is GTSNPN, CDR2 SVGIG, per germline (reference sequence). The CDR3 runs 16 residues. Trimming removed 4 bases from V and 6 bases from J; junction bases left unmatched: 11.

This sample was gathered from a patient treated with IRX-2 immunotherapy. The V and J genes are TRBV30 and TRBJ2-3; TRBD2 aligns across 12 bases. The TCR originated in a human donor with breast cancer. CDR3 residues: CAWNVLAGGLGDTQYF. The CDR3 nucleotides are TGTGCCTGGAACGTACTAGCGGGGGGACTCGGGGATACGCAGTATTTT. The variable domain in full, with the rest retrieved from reference TRBV30 and TRBJ2-3, is SQTIHQWPATLVQPVGSPLSLECTVEGTSNPNLYWYRQAAGRGLQLLFYSVGIGQISSEVPQNLSASRPQDRQFILSSKKLLLSDSGFYLCAWNVLAGGLGDTQYFGPGTRLTVL.